This T cell receptor (beta chain) was identified during a study of identical twins. The CDR3 has 13 amino acids. Germline loops: CDR1 MDHEN, CDR2 SYDVKM. V was shortened by 8 bases and J by 8 bases, with 15 bases between the two germline ends. MiXCR, run by TCRdb on the 5' RACE reads, gives a single entry per CDR3 protein. The sample has fewer than 550,000 distinct CDR3 sequences, roughly an eighth seen once. Separately, the same data were catalogued under a study of yellow fever vaccine responses in identical twins. That work states: Twins' vaccine T cell responses were reported to seem partly convergent and partly personalized.

The sample was CD4+ T cells sorted from blood. The chain is built from TRBV28 and TRBJ2-2; D possibly corresponds to TRBD2 (5 bases). The TCR comes from a woman younger than 30 in good health. Here the CDR3 reads CASRTRTAGELFF. CDR3 nucleotide sequence: TGTGCCAGCCGGACCCGGACTGCGGGGGAGCTGTTTTTT. The full variable domain, completed using reference TRBV28 and TRBJ2-2, is DVKVTQSSRYLVKRTGEKVFLECVQDMDHENMFWYRQDPGLGLRLIYFSYDVKMKEKGDIPEGYSVSREKKERFSLILESASTNQTSMYLCASRTRTAGELFFGEGSRLTVL.